A selection of T cell receptor beta chains follows, all from one sample in a study of blood T cell repertoires in COVID-19. The method was immunoSEQ multiplex PCR; TCRdb's version includes in-frame clones alone and lacks a portion of them. The table records 310,000 or so clones, roughly 90% of them present only once. Specimen: PBMCs or T cells enriched from blood (not recorded which). Source of these receptors: a woman between 18 and 29 years old who had recovered from COVID-19. Both conserved end residues are part of each CDR3.

j_call v_call cdr3_aa
TRBJ1-6 TRBV7-2 CASSLAPFGSPLHF
TRBJ2-1 TRBV9 CASSAGTSVHNEQFF
TRBJ1-1 TRBV5-4 CASSAPGHMMNTEAFF
TRBJ2-1 TRBV25-1 CASSDGRGLKYNEQFF
TRBJ2-2 TRBV5-6 CASSLAGGMSTTGELFF
TRBJ1-4 TRBV30 CAWRKGLVGNVLDEKLFF
TRBJ2-2 TRBV18 CASSPLPGTGNTGELFF
TRBJ1-1 TRBV28 CASSFLTEAFF
TRBJ2-7 TRBV5-1 CASSSGIGYEQYF
TRBJ2-1 TRBV29-1 CSVIDRGNEQFF
TRBJ2-2 TRBV19 CASSTGPNTGELFF
TRBJ2-7 TRBV6-5 CASSYSGLAVSYEQYF
TRBJ1-2 TRBV19 CASSIRSSGYGYTF
TRBJ1-2 TRBV27 CASAKGTGSYGYTF
TRBJ1-6 TRBV10-3 CAISPSGGESPLHF
TRBJ1-1 TRBV27 CASGGWGENTEAFF
TRBJ1-2 TRBV7-2 CASSLIRTRGYTF
TRBJ2-1 TRBV13 CASSLGRVSGGREQFF
TRBJ1-2 TRBV3-1/TRBV3-2 CASSPSRERGYTF
TRBJ2-1 TRBV28 CASTRGGGGAYNEQFF
TRBJ2-1 TRBV7-2 CASSLARVMTSGGGNEQFF
TRBJ1-3 TRBV19 CASSSLRGSSGNTIYF
TRBJ1-6 TRBV28 CASSSLRTGQRNSPLHF
TRBJ1-4 TRBV4-1 CASSRPDRGSEKLFF
TRBJ1-2 TRBV25-1 CASSEQGASSPYGYTF
TRBJ2-7 TRBV28 CASTLGGAYEQYF
TRBJ2-7 TRBV5-1 CASSYDSGRVDEQYF
TRBJ2-7 TRBV3-1/TRBV3-2 CASSQTSESYEQYF
TRBJ2-1 TRBV7-9 CASVLGLPQNEQFF
TRBJ1-1 TRBV27 CASGLKGGTEAFF
TRBJ1-5 TRBV25-1 CASSDAGAGNQPQHF
TRBJ2-1 TRBV6-4 CASSDKSEDEQFF
TRBJ2-3 TRBV7-2 CASSFRLEADTQYF
TRBJ2-1 TRBV9 CASSVAPGLAGDNEQFF
TRBJ2-2 TRBV19 CASSFTGELFF
TRBJ2-5 TRBV9 CASSAPGQGETQYF
TRBJ2-3 TRBV6-5 CASSSYSGIDTQYF
TRBJ2-1 TRBV7-3 CASRSEPASEQFF
TRBJ2-7 TRBV19 CASSISRGSSYEQYF
TRBJ2-3 TRBV24-1 CATSVTGSTDTQYF
TRBJ2-3 TRBV21-1 CASSGTGLSLKPLTDTQYF
TRBJ1-4 TRBV7-6 CASSSLVSGTGDEKLFF
TRBJ1-1 TRBV10-3 CAISETKGQGAEKNTEAFF
TRBJ2-6 TRBV7-6 CASSPQGYSGANVLTF
TRBJ1-3 TRBV9 CASSASGNTIYF
TRBJ1-3 TRBV28 CASTMDSRLNTIYF
TRBJ1-4 TRBV7-2 CASSRRTGATNEKLFF
TRBJ1-6 TRBV27 CASSFGGDSPLHF
TRBJ1-5 TRBV19 CASTERGGNQPQHF
TRBJ2-7 TRBV28 CASSLPTIESSYEQYF
TRBJ2-7 TRBV10-3 CAISLAGGTYEQYF
TRBJ2-2 TRBV2 CASSELPVRRANTGELFF
TRBJ1-2 TRBV28 CASSLVRGARGYTF
TRBJ2-1 TRBV15 CATSSAGERDNEQFF
TRBJ1-2 TRBV11-2 CASRAITNYGYTF
TRBJ2-3 TRBV4-3 CASSQDLRQGGTDTQYF